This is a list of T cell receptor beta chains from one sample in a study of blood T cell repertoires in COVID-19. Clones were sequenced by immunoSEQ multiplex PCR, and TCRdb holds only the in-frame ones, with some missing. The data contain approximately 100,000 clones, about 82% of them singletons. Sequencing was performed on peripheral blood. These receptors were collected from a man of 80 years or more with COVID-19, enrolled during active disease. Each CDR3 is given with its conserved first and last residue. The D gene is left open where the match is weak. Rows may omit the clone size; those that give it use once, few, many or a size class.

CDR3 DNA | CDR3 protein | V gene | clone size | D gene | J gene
TGTGCCAGCAGCTACGACAGACCCGGAGGCTACACCTTC | CASSYDRPGGYTF | TRBV7-8 | - | - | TRBJ1-2
TGTGCCAGCAGACTAGCGGGTAGCACAGATACGCAGTATTTT | CASRLAGSTDTQYF | TRBV2 | - | TRBD2 | TRBJ2-3
TGTGCCAGCAGCCAAGCGTTCGGCAATGAGCAGTTCTTC | CASSQAFGNEQFF | TRBV3-1/TRBV3-2 | - | - | TRBJ2-1
TGTGCCAGCAGTTCCGGACTAGCGGGAAACACAGATACGCAGTATTTT | CASSSGLAGNTDTQYF | TRBV6-2/TRBV6-3 | - | TRBD2 | TRBJ2-3
TGCAGTGCTTACCGCAGAGAGACCCAGTACTTC | CSAYRRETQYF | TRBV20-1 | - | - | TRBJ2-5
TGCGCCAGCAGCCGGGGATTTGTAGAGAGGGGGAATGGGGGTGACAATGAGCAGTTCTTC | CASSRGFVERGNGGDNEQFF | TRBV4-3 | few | - | TRBJ2-1
TGTGCCAGCGGGGGACAGCTTCTTAGCAATCAGCCCCAGCATTTT | CASGGQLLSNQPQHF | TRBV6-5 | - | TRBD1 | TRBJ1-5
TGTGCCAGCAGCCCCGCCGGACAGGGGGCCCACGATACGCAGTATTTT | CASSPAGQGAHDTQYF | TRBV5-5 | - | TRBD1 | TRBJ2-3
TGCGCCAGCAGCCAAGGGACTAGCGGGAGAGATACGCAGTATTTT | CASSQGTSGRDTQYF | TRBV4-1 | - | TRBD2 | TRBJ2-3
TGTGCCAGCAGCGAGAGATCCACCGGGGAGCTGTTTTTT | CASSERSTGELFF | TRBV6-2/TRBV6-3 | - | - | TRBJ2-2